The clone carrying this T cell receptor beta chain was observed a single time. How the authors handled the data: Nucleated cell counts were estimated from reference gene primer amplification. Some clones are missing from TCRdb's copy, which holds only in-frame ones; the method was immunoSEQ multiplex PCR. The V and J calls and clone size come from that table; D and trimming were worked out from the DNA. The table lists a few hundred thousand clones, around 84% of them singletons. This sample stems from a study of blood T cell repertoires in COVID-19. Per germline, CDR1 ENHRY and CDR2 SYGVKD. This CDR3 comprises 14 residues. V was trimmed by 4 bases and J by 4 bases, leaving 13 bases between them.

This chain connects TRBV10-3 to TRBJ1-2; a weak D match, TRBD1 (5 bases). This TCR came from a woman in her sixties or seventies who had recovered from COVID-19. The sequencing sample was made of peripheral blood. The CDR3 reads CAISVTGGAYGYTF. In DNA form, the CDR3 reads TGTGCCATCAGTGTCACAGGAGGGGCCTATGGCTACACCTTC.